These T cell receptor beta chains were read from a single sample in a study of blood T cells in healthy people across ages. TCRdb reprocessed the 5' RACE reads via MiXCR and lists one record per CDR3 protein. The sample contains hundreds of thousands of distinct CDR3 sequences, 25% to 35% of which appear only once. The sample was also reused in another study, on T cells of mothers and their children.

Sequenced input: blood. Receptor source: a boy between 2 and 10 years old in good health. Both conserved end residues are part of each CDR3. Only some rows state a clone size, as once, few, many or a class for expanded clones.

clone size | V gene | CDR3 length | CDR3 protein
- | TRBV15 | 14 | CATSRSRAKNILYF
- | TRBV28 | 17 | CASSQQFQNWAYNEQFF
few | TRBV7-3 | 18 | CASSSVISGGLGTDTQYF
few | TRBV6-2/TRBV6-3 | 15 | CASSLNNPSYNEQFF
- | TRBV5-1 | 15 | CASSLVGVNSYEQYF
- | TRBV4-1 | 16 | CASSQEVGSNTGELFF
few | TRBV4-2 | 17 | CASSQEWTSGFENEQFF
- | TRBV3-1 | 14 | CASSPNGEREKLFF
- | TRBV5-4 | 14 | CASSLPGTNNEQFF
- | TRBV15 | 16 | CATSSLGLAEYNEQFF
few | TRBV20-1 | 17 | CSASWDREVLGKNIQYF
- | TRBV5-1 | 14 | CASNLAGANNEQFF
few | TRBV10-3 | 13 | CAISSEDKNIQYF
few | TRBV7-3 | 17 | CASSPATGTGDTGELFF
once | TRBV7-9 | 18 | CASSSPRASGGVDTEAFF
- | TRBV7-8 | 20 | CASSLGGVLRLISGANVLTF
few | TRBV18 | 17 | CASSRRHHTAAKNIQYF